The 22 T cell receptor beta chains given below trace back to one sample, sequenced in a study of blood T cell repertoires in COVID-19. Measured with immunoSEQ multiplex PCR; TCRdb has only the in-frame clones, and not every one. The table records more than 100,000 clones, 90% of them present only once. Material for sequencing was peripheral blood. All receptors come from a woman aged 60-75 years with COVID-19, enrolled during active disease.

The chain is built from TRBV9 and TRBJ1-6, with a possible D match to TRBD1 (5 bases). The CDR3 runs to 15 residues. V gave up 1 base and J gave up 4 bases, with 9 bases separating them. Germline V gene lookup returns CDR1 SGDLS and CDR2 YYNGEE. The CDR3 protein is CASSVTAGYNSPLHF. The DNA of the CDR3 is TGTGCCAGCAGCGTAACCGCAGGGTATAATTCACCCCTCCACTTT.

The chain employs TRBV18 and TRBJ2-5; TRBD2 aligns across 14 bases. There are 17 residues in the CDR3. V was pared by 0 bases and J by 2 bases, with 2 bases of the junction left unmatched. Per germline, CDR1 KGHSH and CDR2 LQKENI. CDR3 in amino acids: CASSPPGTSGGQETQYF. CDR3 sequence (DNA): TGTGCCAGCTCACCACCCGGGACTAGCGGGGGTCAAGAGACCCAGTACTTC.

CDR3 coding DNA: TGTGCCAGCAGCTTGGGCGGGGTGGAGAGGCTGCCCCAGCATTTT. Translating gives CASSLGGVERLPQHF. The rearrangement links TRBV5-6 to TRBJ1-5; D remains ambiguous. Trimming shortened V by 0 bases and J by 9 bases, and 16 bases separated the two germline ends. The CDR3 is made up of 15 amino acids. Germline CDR1 SGHDT, CDR2 YYEEEE.

The rearrangement joins TRBV7-6 to TRBJ1-3; the D is unclear. The germline CDR1 and CDR2 sequences are SGHVS and FNYEAQ. V was pared by 2 bases and J by 3 bases, with 14 bases between. This CDR3 has 16 amino acids. CDR3 in DNA: TGTGCCAGCAGCTTATGGGGAGGGAGAGATGGAAACACCATATATTTT. This translates into CASSLWGGRDGNTIYF.

The J gene is TRBJ1-2, the V gene TRBV27; TRBD1 aligns across 8 bases. J was trimmed by 1 base and V by 5 bases; bases with no gene match: 15. This CDR3 contains 18 residues. The V gene's germline CDR1 is MNHEY and CDR2 SMNVEV (reference sequence). The CDR3 nucleotides read TGTGCCAGCAGTCCGCTACCCCAGGGGGCGAGACTTAACTATGGCTACACCTTC. Protein sequence: CASSPLPQGARLNYGYTF.

The chain employs TRBV7-2 and TRBJ1-4, with D maybe TRBD1 (6 bases). This CDR3 is 14 amino acids long. The germline CDR1 and CDR2 sequences are SGHTA and FQGNSA. V dropped 0 bases and J dropped 8 bases, with 10 bases sitting between them. The CDR3 DNA reads TGTGCCAGCAGCTTAGCTCGGGGGGGCGAAAAACTGTTTTTT. Protein product: CASSLARGGEKLFF.

V gene TRBV18 combines with J gene TRBJ2-5, with D perhaps TRBD1 (5 bases). V lost 2 bases and J lost 5, with 12 bases in between. This CDR3 has 14 amino acids. Germline loops: CDR1 KGHSH, CDR2 LQKENI. The CDR3 region is CASSPGARAETQYF. CDR3 sequence (DNA): TGTGCCAGCTCACCAGGGGCCAGGGCGGAGACCCAGTACTTC. The whole variable domain, remainder taken from reference TRBV18 and TRBJ2-5, is NAGVMQNPRHLVRRRGQEARLRCSPMKGHSHVYWYRQLPEEGLKFMVYLQKENIIDESGMPKERFSAEFPKEGPSILRIQQVVRGDSAAYFCASSPGARAETQYFGPGTRLLVL.

The chain couples TRBV5-1 to TRBJ2-3, with 9 bases lining up with TRBD2. CDR1 and CDR2 from the germline V gene are SGHRS and YFSETQ. CDR3 length: 14 amino acids. V shed 7 bases and J 8 bases; nucleotides not matched to a gene: 11. In DNA, the CDR3 is TGCGCCAGCGGGCGGGAGGGGTCCCAGACTACGCAGTATTTT. Translated: CASGREGSQTTQYF.

The rearrangement uses TRBV6-4 and TRBJ2-2, with D tentatively TRBD1 (6 bases). The CDR3 length is 16 residues. Germline CDR1 is MRHNA and CDR2 is SNTAGT. Trimming cost V 2 bases and J 5 bases, with 15 bases left between them. The CDR3 sequence is CASSDNRVYETGELFF. The CDR3 DNA reads TGTGCCAGCAGTGACAACAGGGTCTATGAGACCGGGGAGCTGTTTTTT.

J is TRBJ1-1 and V is TRBV4-1, with 7 bases aligning to TRBD1. Trimming removed 1 base from V and 5 bases from J; junction bases left unmatched: 10. The CDR3 is 16 amino acids. Germline CDR1 is MGHRA and CDR2 is YSYEKL. CDR3 sequence (DNA): TGCGCCAGCAGCCAAGGAATTAGGGGGCGAAAAACTGAAGCTTTCTTT. Translated, it gives CASSQGIRGRKTEAFF.

The gene calls are TRBV9 and TRBJ1-6; a weak D match, TRBD1 (6 bases). Germline CDR1 reads SGDLS; CDR2 reads YYNGEE. The ends were cut back, 0 bases at V and 12 bases at J, with 10 bases in the middle. The CDR3 runs to 13 residues. The CDR3 here is CASSVETGRPLHF. The DNA of the CDR3 is TGTGCCAGCAGCGTAGAAACAGGGCGACCCCTCCACTTT.

This chain joins TRBV6-5 and TRBJ2-2; D is undetermined. The CDR3 consists of 13 residues. Trimming removed 2 bases at V and 7 bases at J, with 8 bases between. CDR1 and CDR2 (germline): MNHEY, SVGAGI. For the CDR3, the DNA is TGTGCCAGCAGTTACCGGAGAAGCGGGGAGCTGTTTTTT. Translated: CASSYRRSGELFF.

V is TRBV5-8 and J is TRBJ1-1; D gene unclear. Germline lookup yields CDR1 SGHTS and CDR2 YDEGEE. Trimming took off 0 bases at V and 1 base at J, with 10 bases between the two ends. This CDR3 has 15 residues. CDR3 region: CASSLVLTSNTEAFF. The CDR3 DNA sequence: TGTGCCAGCAGCTTGGTTCTGACTTCGAACACTGAAGCTTTCTTT.

This chain links TRBV4-2 with TRBJ2-7, with 7 bases matching TRBD1. The trim removed 0 bases at V and 3 bases at J, leaving 5 bases unmatched. CDR1 LGHNA and CDR2 YNFKEQ come from the germline V gene. This CDR3 contains 15 residues. The CDR3 region has the DNA TGTGCCAGCAGCCAAGAAGGCGACAGGGACTACGAGCAGTACTTC. Protein: CASSQEGDRDYEQYF.

The genes are TRBV11-2 and TRBJ2-5, with 14 bases identical to TRBD2. Trimming at V came to 5 bases and at J to 5 bases, leaving 10 bases not matched to a gene. The CDR3 is 17 amino acids. The germline gives CDR1 SGHAT, CDR2 FQNNGV. The CDR3 nucleotides are TGTGCCAGCAGCAAAAGGCCGGGACTAGCGGGGGTGGAGACCCAGTACTTC. Encoded protein: CASSKRPGLAGVETQYF.

The chain employs TRBV7-6 and TRBJ1-1, with 8 bases identical to TRBD1. CDR1 SGHVS and CDR2 FNYEAQ come from the germline V gene. The V segment lost 0 bases and the J segment 4 bases; nucleotides outside the gene matches: 4. This CDR3 has 15 amino acids. CDR3 DNA: TGTGCCAGCAGCTTAGCGACAGGGGCGCTCACTGAAGCTTTCTTT. It is translated as CASSLATGALTEAFF.

In DNA form, the CDR3 reads TGTGCCAGCAAAAGCGGAGGTGAATCCTACGAGCAGTACTTC. Translated, it gives CASKSGGESYEQYF. V gene TRBV5-4 combines with J gene TRBJ2-7; possibly TRBD2 for D (5 bases). The CDR3 extends over 14 amino acids. In germline, CDR1 is SGHNT, CDR2 YYREEE (reference sequence). Trimming cost V 6 bases and J 1 base, with 14 bases left between them.

The V gene is TRBV4-3, the J gene TRBJ2-1, with TRBD1 identical over 12 bases. The CDR3 is 20 residues long. Germline V lookup: CDR1 LGHNA, CDR2 YSLEER. V was pared by 4 bases and J by 0 bases, with 13 bases of the junction left unmatched. The CDR3 coding sequence is TGCGCCAGCAGCCCCGCAGGGGACAGGGGGCTTCGGCGCTCCTACAATGAGCAGTTCTTC. Translating gives CASSPAGDRGLRRSYNEQFF.

This sequence joins TRBV2 and TRBJ1-2, with 7 bases matching TRBD1. The germline V gene has CDR1 SNHLY and CDR2 FYNNEI. This CDR3 comprises 13 residues. Trimming at V came to 6 bases and at J to 2 bases, leaving 3 bases not matched to a gene. The CDR3 region is CASRGQRNYGYTF. In nucleotides, the CDR3 is TGTGCCAGCAGGGGACAGCGAAACTATGGCTACACCTTC.

The gene calls are TRBV6-5 and TRBJ1-6, with D unclear. CDR1 is MNHEY and CDR2 is SVGAGI in the germline V gene. V was cut by 2 bases and J by 9 bases, with 11 bases left in between. CDR3 length equals 14 residues. CDR3 sequence: CASSYIEVSSPLHF. The CDR3, as DNA: TGTGCCAGCAGTTACATAGAAGTGAGTTCACCCCTCCACTTT.

The V call is TRBV6-2 or TRBV6-3, the J call TRBJ2-7, with 8 bases that match TRBD2. V shed 0 bases, J shed 5 bases, and the junction held 15 bases outside the gene matches. Germline CDR1 reads MNHEY; CDR2 reads SVGEGT. The CDR3 has 18 amino acids. The CDR3: CASSYSIWTAGVSDEQYF. Here the CDR3 DNA reads TGTGCCAGCAGTTACTCGATTTGGACAGCGGGGGTATCGGACGAGCAGTACTTC.

CDR3: CASSQDADSHPSSYEQYF. As DNA, the CDR3 is TGTGCCAGCAGCCAAGACGCGGACAGTCACCCCAGCTCCTACGAGCAGTACTTC. J is TRBJ2-7 and V is TRBV4-2; D is possibly TRBD1 (6 bases). The length of the CDR3 is 18 residues. Germline CDR1 LGHNA, CDR2 YNFKEQ. With 0 bases removed from V and 0 bases from J, the gap between germline ends came to 18 bases.